This passage covers 17 T cell receptor beta chains from one sample sequenced in a study of cytomegalovirus exposure and HLA in healthy donors. Method: immunoSEQ multiplex PCR; TCRdb's copy keeps in-frame clones and lacks some. The data show approximately 200,000 clones, with 81% seen just once and around 1.2% held by the top ten. Sequenced: PBMCs. The receptors come from a woman in her thirties in good health and CMV-seronegative.

The rearrangement joins TRBV5-6 to TRBJ1-4; a weak D match, TRBD1 (5 bases). There are 16 residues in the CDR3. Germline assignment: CDR1 SGHDT and CDR2 YYEEEE. Trimming shortened V by 0 bases and J by 0 bases, and 9 bases separated the two germline ends. The chain's CDR3 is CASSLVRDATNEKLFF. The CDR3 DNA is TGTGCCAGCAGCTTGGTCAGGGATGCAACTAATGAAAAACTGTTTTTT. Filled out from reference TRBV5-6 and TRBJ1-4, the complete variable domain reads DAGVTQSPTHLIKTRGQQVTLRCSPKSGHDTVSWYQQALGQGPQFIFQYYEEEERQRGNFPDRFSGHQFPNYSSELNVNALLLGDSALYLCASSLVRDATNEKLFFGSGTQLSVL.

The chain couples TRBV6-1 to TRBJ1-5, with D possibly matching TRBD1 (6 bases). The CDR3 spans 15 residues. V lost 6 bases and J 4 bases, leaving 16 bases between the germline ends. Germline CDR1 is MNHNS and CDR2 is SASEGT. The CDR3 bases are TGTGCCAGCAGCCCGGGACAACAACATAATCAGCCCCAGCATTTT. Encoded protein: CASSPGQQHNQPQHF.

This chain links TRBV2 with TRBJ1-6; D unresolved. CDR1 and CDR2 from the germline V gene are SNHLY and FYNNEI. This CDR3 is built from 15 residues. V shed 4 bases and J shed 5 bases, with 12 bases lying between them. DNA of the CDR3: TGTGCCAGCAGTGTTACGACATTTGATAATTCACCCCTCCACTTT. Residues: CASSVTTFDNSPLHF.

The chain has TRBV10-3 and TRBJ1-1; D call uncertain. The germline V gene has CDR1 ENHRY and CDR2 SYGVKD. With 4 bases removed from V and 5 bases from J, the gap between germline ends came to 8 bases. The CDR3 runs to 12 residues. CDR3 sequence reads: CAISGLRTEAFF. Here the CDR3 DNA reads TGTGCCATCAGTGGCCTGAGGACTGAAGCTTTCTTT.

In this sample, this clone turned up many times. In DNA, the CDR3 is TGTGCCAGCGGAAGGGACAGGTATAATTCACCCCTCCACTTT. Residues: CASGRDRYNSPLHF. J is TRBJ1-6 and V is TRBV6-4; 8 bases map to TRBD1. With V trimmed by 8 bases and J by 4 bases, 4 bases remained unmatched. This CDR3 contains 14 residues. From germline, CDR1 is MRHNA and CDR2 SNTAGT.

V usage is TRBV5-1 and J usage is TRBJ2-3; 8 bases align to TRBD1. The CDR3 spans 16 residues. The junction had 8 bases not matched to a gene; V was cut back by 3 bases and J by 2 bases. Germline V gives CDR1 SGHRS, CDR2 YFSETQ. CDR3 region: CASSSGTGPFTDTQYF. The CDR3, as DNA: TGCGCCAGCAGCTCCGGGACAGGCCCTTTCACAGATACGCAGTATTTT.

This clone was detected only a few times. The gene calls are TRBV7-3 and TRBJ1-2, with D maybe TRBD1 (5 bases). The CDR3 loop spans 13 amino acids. Per the germline V gene, CDR1 is SGHTA and CDR2 is FQGTGA. Trimming took 6 bases from V and 8 from J, leaving 16 bases between them. This CDR3 is CASSERRGGGYTF. The CDR3, as DNA: TGTGCCAGCAGTGAGAGGAGGGGTGGCGGCTACACCTTC. Drawing the rest from reference TRBV7-3 and TRBJ1-2, the complete variable domain is GAGVSQTPSNKVTEKGKYVELRCDPISGHTALYWYRQSLGQGPEFLIYFQGTGAADDSGLPNDRFFAVRPEGSVSTLKIQRTERGDSAVYLCASSERRGGGYTFGSGTRLTVV.

The chain recombines TRBV11-2 with TRBJ2-5; D call uncertain. V shed 1 base and J shed 10 bases, with 7 bases lying between them. In germline, CDR1 is SGHAT, CDR2 FQNNGV. This CDR3 has 11 residues. The CDR3 bases are TGTGCCAGCAGCTTAGGGGCAGTCCAGTACTTC. Its translation is CASSLGAVQYF.

This clone was recorded only once. This rearrangement joins TRBV5-1 to TRBJ1-2, with no clear D. CDR1 and CDR2 from the germline V gene are SGHRS and YFSETQ. V shed 0 bases and J shed 1 base, with 7 bases lying between them. The CDR3 extends over 14 amino acids. In nucleotides, the CDR3 is TGCGCCAGCAGCTTGGACAGATTTAACTATGGCTACACCTTC. Translating it yields CASSLDRFNYGYTF.

The chain carries TRBV2 and TRBJ1-5, with TRBD1 matching 8 bases. The V and J ends lost 8 bases and 2 bases, in that order; junction bases with no gene match: 11. The germline V gene encodes CDR1 SNHLY and CDR2 FYNNEI. CDR3 length: 16 residues. CDR3 sequence reads: CASGSGQGRGNQPQHF. The DNA of the CDR3 is TGTGCCAGCGGATCAGGACAGGGCCGAGGCAATCAGCCCCAGCATTTT.

The chain links TRBV5-1 to TRBJ2-5; 12 bases are shared with TRBD2. Germline V lookup: CDR1 SGHRS, CDR2 YFSETQ. The CDR3 extends over 19 amino acids. V was pared by 0 bases and J by 5 bases, with 14 bases of the junction left unmatched. The CDR3 nucleotides read TGCGCCAGCAGCTTGGCCGGGACTAGCGGGTTTCCCTCTGGGGAGACCCAGTACTTC. This translates into CASSLAGTSGFPSGETQYF.

The chain has TRBV4-1 and TRBJ1-1; D not certain. Germline values: CDR1 MGHRA, CDR2 YSYEKL. The V gene lost 1 base and the J gene lost 2 bases, with 8 bases spanning the gap. This CDR3 is 14 amino acids long. The CDR3 spells CASSQAEINTEAFF. CDR3 in DNA: TGCGCCAGCAGCCAAGCGGAGATAAACACTGAAGCTTTCTTT.

The chain employs TRBV5-6 and TRBJ1-3; D not certain. This CDR3 is built from 18 residues. V shed 0 bases and J shed 1 base, with 17 bases lying between them. Germline V gene sequence: CDR1 SGHDT, CDR2 YYEEEE. The CDR3 nucleotides read TGTGCCAGCAGCTTGGTACCGGACTCTCATCGTTCTGGAAACACCATATATTTT. Amino acid sequence: CASSLVPDSHRSGNTIYF.

This sequence joins TRBV7-9 and TRBJ1-4, with a possible D match to TRBD1 (6 bases). The CDR3 runs 15 residues. Per the germline V gene, CDR1 is SEHNR and CDR2 is FQNEAQ (reference sequence). Trimming cost V 5 bases and J 5 bases, with 15 bases left between them. The CDR3 sequence: CASSRNGQQNEKLFF. The CDR3 DNA is TGTGCCAGCAGCCGGAATGGACAGCAAAATGAAAAACTGTTTTTT.

V is TRBV28 and J is TRBJ2-7, with D perhaps TRBD2 (6 bases). Germline CDR1 and CDR2: MDHEN and SYDVKM. This CDR3 spans 14 amino acids. The CDR3 DNA reads TGTGCTGTTTCGGGACTGACGAGCTCCTACGAGCAGTACTTC. Residues: CAVSGLTSSYEQYF.

As for this clone: At one end, the junction sequence differs from germline, possibly due to a read error. V is TRBV4-1 and J is TRBJ2-7, with TRBD1 matching over 7 bases. The CDR3 consists of 13 residues. Germline loops: CDR1 MGHRA, CDR2 YSYEKL. In DNA, the CDR3 is TGCGCCAGCAGCCAAGATGCCAGGGGGAGCCCCCACTTC. Translated: CASSQDARGSPHF.

This clone came up once. The rearrangement joins TRBV7-2 to TRBJ2-7, with TRBD2 matching 8 bases. The CDR3 is 16 residues long. The V gene's germline CDR1 is SGHTA and CDR2 FQGNSA. With V trimmed by 2 bases and J by 5 bases, 11 bases remained unmatched. CDR3 DNA sequence: TGTGCCAGCAGCTTATGGTCTCGCCTAGCGGGCCACGAGCAGTACTTC. Protein sequence: CASSLWSRLAGHEQYF.